Below, one T cell receptor (beta chain) is given with its context. The antigen this receptor binds is unknown. At one end the junction does not follow the germline gene, possibly because of a read error. TCRbeta CDR3 regions were amplified from genomic DNA by means of the immunoSEQ Assay, a bias-controlled multiplex PCR. From the authors' description of their analysis: The number of nucleated cells in each sample was estimated by amplification of reference gene primers within the assay. To quantify the absolute abundance of each unique TCRbeta CDR3 rearrangement, sequence reads were collapsed and filtered. For each sample, productive Simpson clonality was calculated as the square root of Simpson's diversity index over productive rearrangements. Drawn from immuneACCESS, this table holds only the in-frame rearrangements with V and J called that TCRdb kept. Clones are partly lost; checked studies trace under half to an unresolved V gene and leave the rest unexplained. For V, J and clone size, that table is used; D and trimming come from the DNA. This sample gives some 200,000 clones in total; about nine tenths of them show up just once. The ten largest clones add up to 2% to 2.5% of the sample.

The CDR3 starts with the cysteine, ends with the phenylalanine, and has 12 residues. Of the read, only the CDR3 DNA is kept; its 36 bases are in frame from base 1. Based on the germline V gene (reference sequence), the CDR1 and CDR2 sequences are LGHDT and YNNKEL. This record comes from a study of blood T cell repertoires in COVID-19 (dated by TCRdb to the early 2020s). The study in broad terms: The collaborator samples originated in the United States, Italy and Spain and spanned the acute and convalescent phases of COVID-19. Where available, HLA class I and class II types were taken from metadata supplied by the sample provider and were not determined by assay-based typing. Samples came from the ongoing ImmuneRACE study (first 160 participants) plus 1,254 subjects from 6 global collaborators. The material from the prospective study consisted of cDNA or gDNA derived from T cells, B-cell-depleted T cells, or PBMCs. Subjects who had been exposed to COVID-19, were actively infected with it, or had recovered from it provided the deeply sampled blood TCRbeta repertoires that made up the dataset. The sample metadata nearly always contained a de-identified subject ID, COVID-19 status, age in years and sex. The repertoires were released in a freely available public database meant as a resource for research on the immune response to SARS-CoV-2.

Enrolling through a virtual design, the prospective study's participants ranged in age from roughly 18 to 100 years and lived across some 23 United States geographic areas. To assign participants to cohorts, the prospective study relied on clinical history that participants themselves reported in a screening survey and a study questionnaire. Recovered participants in ImmuneRACE Cohort 3 were defined by two consecutive negative NP/OP PCR tests, clearance by a healthcare professional, or resolution of symptoms. Each participant in the prospective study had whole blood, serum and a nasopharyngeal or oropharyngeal swab collected by mobile phlebotomists. Additional blood draws and questionnaires over an approximately 2-month period could optionally be provided by prospective study participants. Prospective study blood samples were shipped either frozen or at room temperature before DNA extraction. Broad study findings and their caveats: The amount of clinical and demographic metadata varied by source and participant and was provided uncurated.

Input material: PBMCs or T cells enriched from blood (not recorded which). Recombination linked TRBV3-1 (or the pseudogene TRBV3-2) to TRBJ1-2, and TRBD1 may be the D gene, going by 5 matching bases. The receptor was isolated from a woman in her twenties or thirties who had recovered from COVID-19. CDR3 sequence: CASSLRDGGISF. The nucleotide sequence reads TGTGCCAGCAGCCTTAGGGACGGAGGGATTTCCTTC.